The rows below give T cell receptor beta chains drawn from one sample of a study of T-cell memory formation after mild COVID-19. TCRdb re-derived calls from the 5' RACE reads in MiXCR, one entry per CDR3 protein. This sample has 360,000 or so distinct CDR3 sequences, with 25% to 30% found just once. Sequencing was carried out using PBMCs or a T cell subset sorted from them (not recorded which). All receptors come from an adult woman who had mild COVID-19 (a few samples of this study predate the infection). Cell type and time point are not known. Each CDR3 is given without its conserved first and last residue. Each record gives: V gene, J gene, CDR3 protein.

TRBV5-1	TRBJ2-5	ASSPGTPGRQETQY
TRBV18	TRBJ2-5	ASSPLVGGQETQY
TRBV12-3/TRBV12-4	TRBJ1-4	ASTLVGTAEKLF
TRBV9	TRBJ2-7	ASSPRDRNYEQY
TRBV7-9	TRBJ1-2	ASSSGQYYGYT
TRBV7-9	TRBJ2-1	ASRSITSSYNEQF
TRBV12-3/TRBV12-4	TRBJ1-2	ASSPSGVNGYT
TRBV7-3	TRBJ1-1	ASSLIGGIYTEAF
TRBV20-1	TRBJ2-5	SASIAGGWQETQY
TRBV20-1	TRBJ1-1	SARDPRMNTEAF
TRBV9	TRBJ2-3	ASSPGGFSTDTQY
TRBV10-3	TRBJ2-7	AISDGYEQY
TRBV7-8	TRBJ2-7	ASSLYAGEDEQY
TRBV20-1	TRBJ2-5	SARPTAGKETQY
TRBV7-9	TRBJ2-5	ASSSGLAPTQY
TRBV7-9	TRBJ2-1	ASSLLFGTDLDNEQF
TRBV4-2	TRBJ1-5	ASSQEPGVDNQPQH
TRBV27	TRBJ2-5	ASSLIQGAWETQY
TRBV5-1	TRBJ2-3	ASSLLAGGIVTDTQY
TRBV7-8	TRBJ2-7	ASSLAGFRQY
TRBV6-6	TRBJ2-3	ASSSDPASTDTQY
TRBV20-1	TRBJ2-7	SARDRHREQY
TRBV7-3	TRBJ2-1	ASSHLAGGPINEQF
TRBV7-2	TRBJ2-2	ASSLAEANTGELF
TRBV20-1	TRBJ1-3	SAPTSGGIGNTIY
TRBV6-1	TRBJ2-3	ASSAGTGANGDTQY
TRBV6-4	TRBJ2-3	ASSAGTGTDTQY
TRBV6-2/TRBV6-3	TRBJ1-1	ASSYSGALYTEAF